This entry lists 21 T cell receptor beta chains sequenced from one sample in a study of read filtering for tumor transcriptome and immune sequencing. From roughly 0.4 ug of RNA, a library with molecular barcoded alpha/delta and beta/gamma adaptors was made. TCRdb called the reads again in MiXCR, with one record for every CDR3 protein. This table holds tens of thousands of distinct CDR3 sequences, roughly 13% found once. Sequencing used a population of CD138-negative cells sorted from bone marrow. All receptors come from a donor aged 40 or over with multiple myeloma.

This clonotype came up many times. The chain recombines TRBV29-1 with TRBJ2-1, with 7 nucleotides matching TRBD2. In germline, CDR1 is SQVTM, CDR2 ANQGSEA. The CDR3 runs to 16 residues. The J segment lost 1 base and the V segment lost 6 bases, leaving 12 bases of the junction unmatched. The CDR3 sequence is CSVPPTSVVSYNEQFF. As DNA, the CDR3 is TGCAGCGTCCCTCCTACTAGCGTTGTGTCCTACAATGAGCAGTTCTTC.

The chain couples TRBV4-3 to TRBJ1-3; D is unresolved. V was cut by 1 base and J by 1 base, with 5 bases left in between. Germline CDR1 is LGHNA and CDR2 is YSLEER. CDR3 length: 14 residues. CDR3 loop: CASSQVWSGNTIYF. In DNA form, the CDR3 reads TGCGCCAGCAGCCAAGTATGGTCTGGAAACACCATATATTTT.

As to this clonotype: Just one base apart from a much larger clone, this may be a read error. The V gene is TRBV19, the J gene TRBJ2-2; 7 bases map to TRBD1. CDR1 LNHDA and CDR2 SQIVND come from the germline V gene (reference sequence). The CDR3 is 15 residues long. The CDR3 reads CASSTGTANTGELSF. The CDR3 DNA is TGTGCCAGTAGCACCGGGACAGCGAACACCGGGGAGCTGTCTTTT.

By share of the sample, this clonotype is medium-sized. This chain connects TRBV20-1 to TRBJ2-1; TRBD2 agrees at 10 bases. Trimming cost V 6 bases and J 9 bases; bases outside gene matches: 17. CDR1 is DFQATT, CDR2 SNEGSKA, per germline (reference sequence). The CDR3 is made up of 16 amino acids. The CDR3 here is CSAPRPPSGRFAEQFF. The CDR3 coding sequence is TGCAGTGCCCCGCGTCCTCCTAGCGGGAGATTTGCTGAGCAGTTCTTC.

Many counts were recorded for this clonotype. This chain joins TRBV11-2 and TRBJ1-1; D remains ambiguous. V was cut by 5 bases and J by 4 bases, with 8 bases left in between. The CDR3 has 12 residues. Per germline, CDR1 SGHAT and CDR2 FQNNGV. DNA of the CDR3: TGTGCCAGCAGCCCGGTAGGCACTGAAGCTTTCTTT. Its protein is CASSPVGTEAFF.

This clonotype was recorded at least ten times. This sequence joins TRBV20-1 and TRBJ2-1, with D possibly TRBD1 on 5 matching bases. Per germline, CDR1 DFQATT and CDR2 SNEGSKA (reference sequence). V was trimmed by 5 bases and J by 8 bases, leaving 13 bases between them. CDR3 size: 12 residues. CDR3: CSAVDSTHEQFF. CDR3 nucleotide sequence: TGCAGTGCTGTTGACAGCACTCATGAGCAGTTCTTC.

This clonotype has a count of ten or more. In nucleotides, the CDR3 is TGCGCCAGCAGCCAAGATTTCAAGTCTGAAGCTTTCTTT. Translation gives CASSQDFKSEAFF. This chain uses TRBV4-3 with TRBJ1-1; D remains unclear. Trimming removed 0 bases from V and 6 bases from J, with 8 bases in between. Germline V gene sequence: CDR1 LGHNA, CDR2 YSLEER. CDR3 length: 13 amino acids.

Concerning this clonotype: At one end the junction does not follow the germline gene, possibly because of a read error. The chain has TRBV12-3 or TRBV12-4 and TRBJ1-5; D not certain. This CDR3 has 14 amino acids. CDR3 nucleotide sequence: TGTGCCAGCAGCCCCACCCATAGCAATCAGCCCCAGCAGTTT. Translated, it gives CASSPTHSNQPQQF.

Many counts were recorded for this clonotype. This chain connects TRBV29-1 to TRBJ2-2; D not resolved. The germline gives CDR1 SQVTM, CDR2 ANQGSEA. The CDR3 extends over 13 amino acids. V shed 3 bases and J shed 0 bases, with 5 bases lying between them. Written as DNA, the CDR3 is TGCAGCGTTGAGCAGGCGAACACCGGGGAGCTGTTTTTT. This translates into CSVEQANTGELFF.

The table lists this clonotype with many counts. The chain recombines TRBV18 with TRBJ1-1, with D perhaps matching TRBD1 (5 bases). The CDR3 consists of 14 residues. V dropped 6 bases and J dropped 7 bases, with 18 bases sitting between them. Germline lookup yields CDR1 KGHSH and CDR2 LQKENI. The CDR3: CASSPNSREGEAFF. CDR3 in DNA: TGTGCCAGCTCGCCCAATAGCAGGGAGGGTGAAGCTTTCTTT.

This clonotype was counted at least ten times. The chain joins TRBV6-5 to TRBJ1-1; D is ambiguous. V was cut by 2 bases and J by 3 bases, with 19 bases left in between. The CDR3 has 17 amino acids. Germline lookup yields CDR1 MNHEY and CDR2 SVGAGI. In DNA, the CDR3 is TGTGCCAGCAGTTACAACCCACCAACGGCTGGGGACACTGAAGCTTTCTTT. Translation gives CASSYNPPTAGDTEAFF.

Comment on this clonotype: With a much larger clone just one base away, this may be a read error. V usage is TRBV7-3 and J usage is TRBJ2-5, with D perhaps TRBD2 (6 bases). Germline CDR1 SGHTA, CDR2 FQGTGA. The CDR3 runs 13 residues. CDR3 nucleotides: TGTGCCAGCAGCTTGCAGGGAGGAGAGACCCGGTACTTC. Protein sequence: CASSLQGGETRYF.

As to this clonotype: Possible read error: a much larger clone is one base away. This chain links TRBV20-1 with TRBJ1-5; 8 bases match TRBD1. The CDR3 runs to 13 residues. The germline V gene encodes CDR1 DFQATT and CDR2 SNEGSKA (reference sequence). V shed 5 bases, J shed 3 bases, and the junction held 3 bases outside the gene matches. In DNA, the CDR3 is TGCAGTGCTGGGGACAGGATCAATCAGCCCCAGCATTTT. As protein: CSAGDRINQPQHF.

This clonotype was seen ten or more times. The chain combines TRBV3-1 with TRBJ1-4; D possibly corresponds to TRBD1 (6 bases). Trimming removed 3 bases from V and 10 bases from J, with 18 bases in between. The germline CDR1 and CDR2 sequences are LGHDT and YNNKEL (reference sequence). The CDR3 length is 15 residues. The CDR3 DNA sequence: TGTGCCAGCAGCCAGGACAGTTCCGCGGCAGGAAAACTGTTTTTT. This codes for CASSQDSSAAGKLFF.

About this clonotype: A much larger clone lies one base from this, so it may be a read error. The V gene is TRBV19, the J gene TRBJ1-1, with D perhaps TRBD1 (5 bases). CDR1 is LNHDA and CDR2 is SQIVND in the germline V gene (reference sequence). This CDR3 region has 15 residues. The CDR3 region is CAGSSWANRDSEAFF. CDR3 nucleotide sequence: TGTGCCGGTAGTTCTTGGGCCAATCGGGACTCTGAAGCTTTCTTT.

The chain carries TRBV20-1 and TRBJ2-1, with 7 bases fitting TRBD2. V shed 6 bases, J shed 9 bases, and the junction held 11 bases outside the gene matches. CDR1 and CDR2 (germline): DFQATT, SNEGSKA (reference sequence). The CDR3 runs to 13 residues. The CDR3 DNA reads TGCAGTGCCCATATGGAACCGGGAGGTGAGCAGTTCTTC. Encoded protein: CSAHMEPGGEQFF.

Turning to this clonotype: This clone may be a read error of a much larger clone one base away. J is TRBJ2-7 and V is TRBV2; D is perhaps TRBD2 (5 bases). The CDR3 runs to 12 residues. Germline assignment: CDR1 SNHLY and CDR2 FYNNEI. In DNA form, the CDR3 reads TGTGCAGCTGCCGGGAACTCCTACGAGCGGTACTTC. Residues: CAAAGNSYERYF.

Comment on this clonotype: A read error may explain this, as a much larger clone is one base away. V gene TRBV29-1 combines with J gene TRBJ2-3, with D maybe TRBD2 (5 bases). CDR1 is SQVTM and CDR2 is ANQGSEA in the germline V gene. The CDR3 is 15 residues long. Trimming removed 2 bases at V and 1 base at J, with 13 bases between. The CDR3 bases are TGCAGCGTTGAAAGGTCTGGCGGGCGCACAGATACGCAGTATTTT. Its translation: CSVERSGGRTDTQYF.

This clonotype showed up many times. The chain uses TRBV12-3 or TRBV12-4 and TRBJ1-2; TRBD1 is a possible D gene (6 bases). The CDR3 consists of 14 residues. V gave up 7 bases and J gave up 8 bases, with 20 bases separating them. The CDR3 region has the DNA TGTGCCAGCACCTTCATGCGGGGGGCGCCCGGCTACACCTTC. Amino acid sequence: CASTFMRGAPGYTF.

This clonotype was recorded many times. The V and J genes are TRBV5-1 and TRBJ2-3, with 7 bases that match TRBD1. Germline V gene lookup returns CDR1 SGHRS and CDR2 YFSETQ. With V trimmed by 4 bases and J by 2 bases, 7 bases remained unmatched. This CDR3 spans 15 amino acids. CDR3 amino acids: CASSPTGTPTDTQYF. DNA for the CDR3: TGCGCCAGCAGCCCGACAGGGACCCCCACAGATACGCAGTATTTT.

Comments on this clonotype: This clone may be a read error of a much larger clone one base away. The CDR3 carries no conserved terminal phenylalanine or tryptophan, so it likely arises from a read error. The chain carries TRBV5-4 and TRBJ2-1; 7 bases match TRBD2. After removal of 7 bases from V and 7 bases from J, the junction contained 17 bases not matched to a gene. CDR3 size: 16 residues. Looked up from germline, CDR1 is SGHNT and CDR2 is YYREEE (reference sequence). CDR3 coding DNA: TGTGCCAGCCATCTGGGTGGAGGCGCAGCGGGGAATGAGCAGTTCCTC. Amino acids: CASHLGGGAAGNEQFL.